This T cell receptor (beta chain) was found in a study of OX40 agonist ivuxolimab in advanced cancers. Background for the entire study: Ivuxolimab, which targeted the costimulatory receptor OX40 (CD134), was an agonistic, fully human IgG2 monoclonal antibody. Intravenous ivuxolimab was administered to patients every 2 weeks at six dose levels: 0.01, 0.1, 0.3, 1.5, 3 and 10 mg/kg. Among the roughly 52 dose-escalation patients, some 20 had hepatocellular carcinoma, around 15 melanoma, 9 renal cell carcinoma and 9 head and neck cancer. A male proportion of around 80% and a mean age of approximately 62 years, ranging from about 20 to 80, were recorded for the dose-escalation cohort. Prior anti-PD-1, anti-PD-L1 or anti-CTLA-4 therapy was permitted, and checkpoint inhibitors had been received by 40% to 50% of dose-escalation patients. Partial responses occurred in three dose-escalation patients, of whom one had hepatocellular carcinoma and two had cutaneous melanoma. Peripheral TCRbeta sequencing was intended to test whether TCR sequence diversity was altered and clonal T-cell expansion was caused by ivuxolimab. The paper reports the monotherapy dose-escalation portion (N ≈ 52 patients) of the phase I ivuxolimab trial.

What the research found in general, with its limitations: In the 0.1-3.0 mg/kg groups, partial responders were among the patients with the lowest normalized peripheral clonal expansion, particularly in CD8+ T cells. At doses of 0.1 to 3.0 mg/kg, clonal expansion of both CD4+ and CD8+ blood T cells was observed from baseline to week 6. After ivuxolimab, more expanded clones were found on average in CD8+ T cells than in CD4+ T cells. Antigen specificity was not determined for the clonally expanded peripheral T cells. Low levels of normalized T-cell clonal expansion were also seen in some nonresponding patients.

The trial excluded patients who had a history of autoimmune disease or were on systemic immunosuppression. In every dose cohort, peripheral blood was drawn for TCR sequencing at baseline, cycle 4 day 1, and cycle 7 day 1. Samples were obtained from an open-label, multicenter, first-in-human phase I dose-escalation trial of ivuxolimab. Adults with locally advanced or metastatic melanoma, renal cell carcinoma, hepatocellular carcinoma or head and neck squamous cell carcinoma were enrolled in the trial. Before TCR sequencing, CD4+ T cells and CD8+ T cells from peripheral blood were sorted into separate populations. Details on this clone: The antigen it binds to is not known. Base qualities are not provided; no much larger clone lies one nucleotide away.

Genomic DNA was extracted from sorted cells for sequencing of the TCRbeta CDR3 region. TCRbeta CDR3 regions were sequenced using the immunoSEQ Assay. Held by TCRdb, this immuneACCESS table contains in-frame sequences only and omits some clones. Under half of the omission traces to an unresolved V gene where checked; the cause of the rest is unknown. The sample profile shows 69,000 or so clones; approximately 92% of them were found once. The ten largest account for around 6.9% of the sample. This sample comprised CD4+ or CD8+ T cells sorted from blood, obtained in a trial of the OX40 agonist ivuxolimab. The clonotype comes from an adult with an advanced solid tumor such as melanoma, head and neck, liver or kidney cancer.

The CDR3 region has the sequence CASSPRDRDNSPLHF. The nucleotides are TGCGCCAGCAGCCCACGGGACAGGGATAATTCACCCCTCCACTTT. The chain links TRBV4-1 with TRBJ1-6, and 9 bases in between align with TRBD1. The CDR3, cysteine through phenylalanine, is 15 amino acids long. Only CDR3 DNA is held: 45 bases, read in frame from base 1. The germline V gene yields MGHRA for CDR1 and YSYEKL for CDR2. Trimming removed 4 bases from V and 5 bases from J; the gene matches leave 3 bases unexplained.